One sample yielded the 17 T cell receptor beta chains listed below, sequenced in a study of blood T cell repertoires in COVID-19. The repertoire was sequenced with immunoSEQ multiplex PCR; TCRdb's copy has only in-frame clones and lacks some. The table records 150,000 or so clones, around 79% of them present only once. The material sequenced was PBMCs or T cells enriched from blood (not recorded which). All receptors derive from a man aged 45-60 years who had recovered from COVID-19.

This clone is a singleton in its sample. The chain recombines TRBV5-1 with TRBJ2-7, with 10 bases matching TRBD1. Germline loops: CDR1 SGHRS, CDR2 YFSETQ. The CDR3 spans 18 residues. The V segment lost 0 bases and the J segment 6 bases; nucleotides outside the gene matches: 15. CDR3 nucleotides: TGCGCCAGCAGCTTGGCCGTCTCTCCGGGACAGGGGAACGGCGAGCAGTACTTC. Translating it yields CASSLAVSPGQGNGEQYF.

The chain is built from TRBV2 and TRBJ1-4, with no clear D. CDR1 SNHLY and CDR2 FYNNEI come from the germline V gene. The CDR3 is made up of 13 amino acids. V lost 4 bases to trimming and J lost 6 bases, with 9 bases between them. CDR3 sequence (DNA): TGTGCCAGCAGTGTGGCCAGTTATGAAAAACTGTTTTTT. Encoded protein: CASSVASYEKLFF.

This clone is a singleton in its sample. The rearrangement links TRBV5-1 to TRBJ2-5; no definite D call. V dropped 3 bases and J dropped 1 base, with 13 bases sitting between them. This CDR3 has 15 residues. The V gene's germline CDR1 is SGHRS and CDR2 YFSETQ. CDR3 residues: CASSSMTLIQETQYF. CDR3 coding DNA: TGCGCCAGCAGCTCAATGACTTTGATCCAAGAGACCCAGTACTTC.

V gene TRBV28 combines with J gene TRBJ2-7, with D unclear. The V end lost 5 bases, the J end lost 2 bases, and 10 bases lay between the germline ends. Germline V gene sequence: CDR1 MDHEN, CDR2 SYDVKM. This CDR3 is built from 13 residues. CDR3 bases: TGTGCCAGCAGTCCACGGTTAACCTACGAGCAGTACTTC. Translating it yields CASSPRLTYEQYF. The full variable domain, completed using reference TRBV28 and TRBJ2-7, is DVKVTQSSRYLVKRTGEKVFLECVQDMDHENMFWYRQDPGLGLRLIYFSYDVKMKEKGDIPEGYSVSREKKERFSLILESASTNQTSMYLCASSPRLTYEQYFGPGTRLTVT.

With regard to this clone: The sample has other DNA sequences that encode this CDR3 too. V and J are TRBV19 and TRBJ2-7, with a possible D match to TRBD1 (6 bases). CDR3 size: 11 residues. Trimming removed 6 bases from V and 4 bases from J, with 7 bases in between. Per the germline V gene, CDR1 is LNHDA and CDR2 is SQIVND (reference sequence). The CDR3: CASSRGYEQYF. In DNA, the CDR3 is TGTGCCAGTAGCAGGGGTTACGAGCAGTACTTC.

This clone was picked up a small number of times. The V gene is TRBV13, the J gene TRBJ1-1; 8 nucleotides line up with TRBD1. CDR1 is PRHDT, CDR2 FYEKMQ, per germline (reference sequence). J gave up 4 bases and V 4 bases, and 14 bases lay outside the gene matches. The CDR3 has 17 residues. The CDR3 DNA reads TGTGCCAGCAGCTCCTCGGACAGGGTACGAGTAGGCACTGAAGCTTTCTTT. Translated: CASSSSDRVRVGTEAFF. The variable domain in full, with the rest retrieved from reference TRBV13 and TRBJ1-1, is AAGVIQSPRHLIKEKRETATLKCYPIPRHDTVYWYQQGPGQDPQFLISFYEKMQSDKGSIPDRFSAQQFSDYHSELNMSSLELGDSALYFCASSSSDRVRVGTEAFFGQGTRLTVV.

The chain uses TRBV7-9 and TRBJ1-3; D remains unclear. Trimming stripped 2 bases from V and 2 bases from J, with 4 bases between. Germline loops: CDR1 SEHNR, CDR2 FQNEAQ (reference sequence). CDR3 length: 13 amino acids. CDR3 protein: CASSLSAGNTIYF. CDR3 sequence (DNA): TGTGCCAGCAGCTTATCAGCTGGAAACACCATATATTTT.

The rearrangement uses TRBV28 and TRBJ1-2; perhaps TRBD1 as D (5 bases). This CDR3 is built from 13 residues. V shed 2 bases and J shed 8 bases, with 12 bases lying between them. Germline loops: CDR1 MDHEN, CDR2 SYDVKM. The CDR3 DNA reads TGTGCCAGCAGTTTAGGCAGGGAAAAAGGCTACACCTTC. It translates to CASSLGREKGYTF.

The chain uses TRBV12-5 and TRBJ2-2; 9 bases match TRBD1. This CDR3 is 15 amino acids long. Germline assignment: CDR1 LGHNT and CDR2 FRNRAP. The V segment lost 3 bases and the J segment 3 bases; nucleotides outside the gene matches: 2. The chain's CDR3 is CASGLGQGHTGELFF. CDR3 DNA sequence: TGTGCTAGTGGTTTAGGACAGGGGCACACCGGGGAGCTGTTTTTT. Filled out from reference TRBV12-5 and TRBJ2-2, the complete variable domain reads DARVTQTPRHKVTEMGQEVTMRCQPILGHNTVFWYRQTMMQGLELLAYFRNRAPLDDSGMPKDRFSAEMPDATLATLKIQPSEPRDSAVYFCASGLGQGHTGELFFGEGSRLTVL.

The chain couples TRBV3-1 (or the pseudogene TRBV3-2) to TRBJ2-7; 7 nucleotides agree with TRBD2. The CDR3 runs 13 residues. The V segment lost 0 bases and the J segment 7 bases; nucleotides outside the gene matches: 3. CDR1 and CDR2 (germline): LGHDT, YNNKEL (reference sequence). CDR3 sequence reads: CASSQDLRGEQYF. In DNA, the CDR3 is TGTGCCAGCAGCCAAGACTTGCGGGGGGAGCAGTACTTC.

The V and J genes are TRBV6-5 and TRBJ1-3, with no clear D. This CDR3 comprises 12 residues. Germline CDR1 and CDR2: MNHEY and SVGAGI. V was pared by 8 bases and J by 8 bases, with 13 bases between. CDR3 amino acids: CASRQRADTIYF. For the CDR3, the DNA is TGTGCCAGCCGGCAGAGGGCCGACACCATATATTTT.

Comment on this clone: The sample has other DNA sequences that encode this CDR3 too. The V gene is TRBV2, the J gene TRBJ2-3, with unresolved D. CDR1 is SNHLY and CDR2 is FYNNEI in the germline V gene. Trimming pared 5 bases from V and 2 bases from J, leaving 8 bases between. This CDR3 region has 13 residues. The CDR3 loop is CASSPPFTDTQYF. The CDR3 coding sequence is TGTGCCAGCAGTCCCCCATTCACAGATACGCAGTATTTT. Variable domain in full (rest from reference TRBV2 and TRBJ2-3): EPEVTQTPSHQVTQMGQEVILRCVPISNHLYFYWYRQILGQKVEFLVSFYNNEISEKSEIFDDQFSVERPDGSNFTLKIRSTKLEDSAMYFCASSPPFTDTQYFGPGTRLTVL.

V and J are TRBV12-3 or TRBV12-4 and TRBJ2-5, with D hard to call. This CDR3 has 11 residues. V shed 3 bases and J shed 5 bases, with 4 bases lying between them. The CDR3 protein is CASSFSETQYF. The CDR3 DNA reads TGTGCCAGCAGTTTTTCGGAGACCCAGTACTTC.

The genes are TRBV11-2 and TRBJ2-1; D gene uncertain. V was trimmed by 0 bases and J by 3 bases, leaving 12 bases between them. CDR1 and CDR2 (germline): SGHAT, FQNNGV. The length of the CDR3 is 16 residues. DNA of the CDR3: TGTGCCAGCAGCTTAGACGGTCTACCCCGCTACAATGAGCAGTTCTTC. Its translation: CASSLDGLPRYNEQFF.

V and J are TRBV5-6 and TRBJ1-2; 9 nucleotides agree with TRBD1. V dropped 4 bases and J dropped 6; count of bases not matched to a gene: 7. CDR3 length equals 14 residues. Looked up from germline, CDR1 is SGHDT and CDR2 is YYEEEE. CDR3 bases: TGTGCCAGCAGCCGAAGGCGACAGGGGGATGGCTACACCTTC. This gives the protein CASSRRRQGDGYTF.

The CDR3 sequence is CASSQSGQGYGYTF. CDR3 nucleotides: TGTGCCAGCAGCCAATCCGGGCAGGGGTACGGCTACACCTTC. The chain is built from TRBV4-2 and TRBJ1-2, with a possible D match to TRBD1 (6 bases). CDR1 is LGHNA and CDR2 is YNFKEQ in the germline V gene. Trimming took 2 bases from V and 8 from J, leaving 15 bases between them. The CDR3 covers 14 residues.

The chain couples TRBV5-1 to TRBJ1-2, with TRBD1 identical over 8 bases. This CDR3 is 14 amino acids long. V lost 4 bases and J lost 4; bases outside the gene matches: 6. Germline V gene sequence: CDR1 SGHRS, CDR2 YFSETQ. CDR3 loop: CASSIPGQAYGYTF. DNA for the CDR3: TGCGCCAGCAGCATTCCGGGACAGGCCTATGGCTACACCTTC. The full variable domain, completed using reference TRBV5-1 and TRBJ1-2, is KAGVTQTPRYLIKTRGQQVTLSCSPISGHRSVSWYQQTPGQGLQFLFEYFSETQRNKGNFPGRFSGRQFSNSRSEMNVSTLELGDSALYLCASSIPGQAYGYTFGSGTRLTVV.